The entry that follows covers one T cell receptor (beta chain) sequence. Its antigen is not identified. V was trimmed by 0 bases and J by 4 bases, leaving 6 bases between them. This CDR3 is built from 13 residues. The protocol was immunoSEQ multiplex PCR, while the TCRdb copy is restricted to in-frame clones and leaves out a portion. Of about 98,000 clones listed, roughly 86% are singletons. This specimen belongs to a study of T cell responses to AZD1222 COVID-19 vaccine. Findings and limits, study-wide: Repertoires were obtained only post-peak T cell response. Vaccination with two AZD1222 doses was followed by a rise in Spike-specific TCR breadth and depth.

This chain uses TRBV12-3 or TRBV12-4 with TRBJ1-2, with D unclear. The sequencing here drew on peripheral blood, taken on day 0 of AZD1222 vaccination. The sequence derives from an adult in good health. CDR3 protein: CASSLATAYGYTF. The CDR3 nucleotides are TGTGCCAGCAGTTTAGCTACAGCCTATGGCTACACCTTC.